One TCR beta chain is described in this entry. Germline assignment: CDR1 MNHEY and CDR2 SVGAGI. This CDR3 spans 14 amino acids. Trimming shortened V by 6 bases and J by 3 bases, and 12 bases separated the two germline ends. This sample was taken from a study of blood T cell repertoires in COVID-19. Looking at the study overall: Material from acute and convalescent COVID-19 was sourced from the United States, Italy and Spain. The cDNA or gDNA used as material had been derived from T cells, B-cell-depleted T cells, or PBMCs.

In the original analysis: Counts of nucleated cells, estimated from reference gene primer amplification, were obtained. TCRdb's copy holds only in-frame clones and misses some; the assay was immunoSEQ multiplex PCR. V, J and clone size are taken as reported in that table, and D and trimming were inferred from the DNA itself. In the table there are 100,000 to 150,000 clones, 84% of which are singletons. Sequenced input: peripheral blood. This chain links TRBV6-5 with TRBJ2-4, with a weak D call TRBD1 (6 bases). The TCR was taken from a woman in her thirties who had recovered from COVID-19. CDR3 loop: CASRPDRSKNIQYF. CDR3 nucleotides: TGTGCCAGCAGGCCGGACAGAAGCAAAAACATTCAGTACTTC.